Sequencing of this TCR beta chain was carried out in a study of tumor and adjacent non-tumor tissue in lung cancer. This sample's RNA came from whole unsorted tissue. The normal lung tissue was taken more than 3 cm from the tumor edge. Newly diagnosed lung cancer patients had thoracic surgery in China, August–late 2014, without prior chemotherapy. Concerning this clonotype: A junction boundary mismatches the germline segment, possibly from a read error.

Per germline, CDR1 WSHSY and CDR2 SAAADI. The CDR3 consists of 16 residues. TCRbeta libraries were built with three rounds of nested PCR, modified from ARM-PCR. Via MiXCR, TCRdb re-called the multiplex PCR reads, giving one row per CDR3 protein. The sample records 60,000 to 65,000 distinct CDR3 sequences, about 61% being singletons. The sample was distant non-tumor lung tissue. This TCR was recovered from a man aged 70 or older with non-small cell lung cancer. The chain has TRBV10-2 and TRBJ2-2, with TRBD2 identical over 8 bases. The CDR3 DNA reads TGCACCAGCAGTGCTGGTAGCGGGATGAACACCGGGGAGCTGTTTTTT. Its protein product is CTSSAGSGMNTGELFF.